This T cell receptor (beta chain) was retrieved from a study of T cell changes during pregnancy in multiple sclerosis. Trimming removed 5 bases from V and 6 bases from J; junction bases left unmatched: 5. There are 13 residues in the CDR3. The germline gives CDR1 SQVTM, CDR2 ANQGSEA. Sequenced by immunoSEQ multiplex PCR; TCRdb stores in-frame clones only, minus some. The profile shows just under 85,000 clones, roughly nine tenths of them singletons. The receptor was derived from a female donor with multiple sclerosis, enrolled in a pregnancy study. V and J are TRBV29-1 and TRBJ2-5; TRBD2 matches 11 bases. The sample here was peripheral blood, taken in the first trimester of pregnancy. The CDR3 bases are TGCAGCGTTAATCTAGCGGGGGGAAAGACCCAGTACTTC. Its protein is CSVNLAGGKTQYF.